The source of this T cell receptor (beta chain) is a study of control samples from healthy donors and cancer patients. This clone was counted only a few times. This table comes from immunoSEQ multiplex PCR, and its TCRdb copy is limited to in-frame clones, with some not included. Among approximately 89,000 clones listed, around 86% were seen once. CDR3 size: 14 residues. Germline CDR1 and CDR2: SGHRS and YFSETQ. V was pared by 2 bases and J by 7 bases, with 7 bases of the junction left unmatched. The clonotype comes from a man under 40 in good health. The chain uses TRBV5-1 and TRBJ1-1; 8 bases align to TRBD1. The material sequenced was blood. The CDR3 region is CASSLEGQGGEAFF. The DNA for the CDR3 is TGCGCCAGCAGCTTAGAAGGACAGGGCGGTGAAGCTTTCTTT.